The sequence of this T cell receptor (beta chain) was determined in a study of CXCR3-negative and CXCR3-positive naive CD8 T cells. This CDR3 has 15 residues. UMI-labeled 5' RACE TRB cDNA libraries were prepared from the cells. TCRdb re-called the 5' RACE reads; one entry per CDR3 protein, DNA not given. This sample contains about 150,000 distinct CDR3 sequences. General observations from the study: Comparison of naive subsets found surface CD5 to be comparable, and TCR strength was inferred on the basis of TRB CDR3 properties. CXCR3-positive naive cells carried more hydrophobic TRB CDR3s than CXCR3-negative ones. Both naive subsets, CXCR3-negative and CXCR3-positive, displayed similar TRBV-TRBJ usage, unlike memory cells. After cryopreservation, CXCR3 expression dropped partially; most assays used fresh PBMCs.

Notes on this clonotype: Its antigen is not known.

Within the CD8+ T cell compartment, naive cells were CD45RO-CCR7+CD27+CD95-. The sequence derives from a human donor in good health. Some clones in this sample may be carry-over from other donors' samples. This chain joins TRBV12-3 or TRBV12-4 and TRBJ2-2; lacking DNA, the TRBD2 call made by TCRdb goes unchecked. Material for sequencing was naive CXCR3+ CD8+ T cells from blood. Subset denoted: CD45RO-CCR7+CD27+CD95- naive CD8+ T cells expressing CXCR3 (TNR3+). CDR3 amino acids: CASSQTSRNTGELFF.